Presented here are 25 T cell receptor beta chains from one specimen sequenced in a study of cytomegalovirus exposure and HLA in healthy donors (dated 2017 in TCRdb). Libraries were constructed by the immunoSEQ multiplex PCR assay. The multiplex PCR relied on a mix of 60 forward primers for TCR Vbeta segments and 13 reverse primers for TCR Jbeta segments. Here the immuneACCESS table is served through TCRdb, limited to in-frame sequences with V and J called. Missing clones are a known gap in these copies; in checked studies unresolved V genes cover under half, and the rest lacks a known reason. This sample is represented by 80,000 or so clones; approximately 77% of them were singletons. The ten largest clones add up to approximately 10% of the sample. Sequenced: PBMCs. These receptors all stem from a woman aged 40 to 49 in good health and CMV-seropositive.

The chain uses TRBV25-1 and TRBJ2-7; weak D call: TRBD2 (6 bases). V lost 11 bases, J lost 3 bases, and 11 bases lay in between. Germline lookup yields CDR1 MGHDK and CDR2 SYGVNS. This CDR3 is 11 amino acids long. CDR3 residues: CASAGLYEQYF. DNA for the CDR3: TGTGCCTCGGCGGGGCTCTACGAGCAGTACTTC.

This chain links TRBV27 with TRBJ2-1; 7 nucleotides match TRBD2. Looked up from germline, CDR1 is MNHEY and CDR2 is SMNVEV (reference sequence). With V trimmed by 4 bases and J by 0 bases, 6 bases remained unmatched. This CDR3 region has 16 residues. The CDR3: CASSSAAGSSYNEQFF. CDR3 nucleotides: TGTGCCAGCAGTTCGGCAGCGGGAAGCTCCTACAATGAGCAGTTCTTC.

The chain recombines TRBV5-4 with TRBJ2-1; 10 bases match TRBD2. Germline loops: CDR1 SGHNT, CDR2 YYREEE (reference sequence). Trimming cost V 3 bases and J 8 bases; bases outside gene matches: 8. This CDR3 has 15 residues. The DNA of the CDR3 is TGTGCCAGCAGCTCTCAGCGGGGGGGCCTCTATGAGCAGTTCTTC. Encoded protein: CASSSQRGGLYEQFF.

This chain joins TRBV19 and TRBJ2-3; 8 nucleotides line up with TRBD1. Per germline, CDR1 LNHDA and CDR2 SQIVND (reference sequence). This CDR3 is built from 14 residues. V lost 7 bases and J lost 4; bases outside the gene matches: 7. CDR3 residues: CASTKQGESDTQYF. CDR3 nucleotides: TGTGCCAGTACGAAACAGGGGGAGTCAGATACGCAGTATTTT.

The chain uses TRBV28 and TRBJ1-5; the D is unclear. V lost 3 bases, J lost 2 bases, and 5 bases lay in between. This CDR3 comprises 13 residues. Germline CDR1 is MDHEN and CDR2 is SYDVKM. DNA of the CDR3: TGTGCCAGCAGTTTCCCGGGCAATCAGCCCCAGCATTTT. This sequence encodes CASSFPGNQPQHF.

The chain links TRBV28 to TRBJ2-7, with D uncertain. CDR1 is MDHEN and CDR2 is SYDVKM in the germline V gene. The CDR3 length is 11 residues. The V gene lost 3 bases and the J gene lost 7 bases, with 7 bases spanning the gap. The CDR3 is CASSLRREQYF. CDR3 bases: TGTGCCAGCAGTTTGAGGCGGGAGCAGTACTTC.

This rearrangement joins TRBV6-1 to TRBJ2-1, with a weak D call TRBD1 (5 bases). From germline, CDR1 is MNHNS and CDR2 SASEGT. There are 14 residues in the CDR3. Trimming cost V 3 bases and J 6 bases, with 12 bases left between them. The CDR3 DNA sequence: TGTGCCAGCAGTGAGGGCAGGGCGGCCAATGAGCAGTTCTTC. Amino acid sequence: CASSEGRAANEQFF.

This clone was observed a few times. The genes are TRBV6-5 and TRBJ1-5; D is uncertain. V was clipped by 6 bases and J by 0 bases, with 12 bases between them. Germline assignment: CDR1 MNHEY and CDR2 SVGAGI. The CDR3 sequence is 15 residues long. The CDR3 DNA is TGTGCCAGCAGCTCCGACATATATAGCAATCAGCCCCAGCATTTT. Protein sequence: CASSSDIYSNQPQHF.

The rearrangement links TRBV9 to TRBJ2-5; 10 bases line up with TRBD2. This CDR3 comprises 16 residues. Germline trimming cut 3 bases from V and 5 bases from J; bases unmatched to any gene: 10. Germline assignment: CDR1 SGDLS and CDR2 YYNGEE. The CDR3 sequence: CASSASGGASRETQYF. DNA for the CDR3: TGTGCCAGCAGCGCGAGCGGGGGGGCCAGTAGGGAGACCCAGTACTTC.

The chain joins TRBV25-1 to TRBJ2-6, with D possibly matching TRBD1 (5 bases). With 2 bases removed from V and 2 bases from J, the gap between germline ends came to 10 bases. Germline lookup yields CDR1 MGHDK and CDR2 SYGVNS. The CDR3 contains 16 residues. As DNA, the CDR3 is TGTGCCAGCAGTGAAGGCGTCAGGGCTGGGGCCAACGTCCTGACTTTC. It translates to CASSEGVRAGANVLTF. Combining the CDR3 with reference TRBV25-1 and TRBJ2-6 gives the whole variable domain EADIYQTPRYLVIGTGKKITLECSQTMGHDKMYWYQQDPGMELHLIHYSYGVNSTEKGDLSSESTVSRIRTEHFPLTLESARPSHTSQYLCASSEGVRAGANVLTFGAGSRLTVL.

The genes are TRBV4-1 and TRBJ1-5; 9 bases fit TRBD1. The CDR3 covers 16 residues. J gave up 1 base and V 5 bases, and 6 bases lay outside the gene matches. Per germline, CDR1 MGHRA and CDR2 YSYEKL. CDR3 nucleotide sequence: TGCGCCAGCAGCGACGACAGGGGGAGAAGCAATCAGCCCCAGCATTTT. The encoded protein is CASSDDRGRSNQPQHF.

This clone was seen a few times. The V gene is TRBV13, the J gene TRBJ2-6; tentatively, D is TRBD2 (6 bases). This CDR3 comprises 18 residues. Germline CDR1 PRHDT, CDR2 FYEKMQ (reference sequence). Trimming shortened V by 5 bases and J by 0 bases, and 17 bases separated the two germline ends. The CDR3 DNA follows: TGTGCCAGCAGCCGGCGGGACCTTTTGAGCTCTGGGGCCAACGTCCTGACTTTC. Protein: CASSRRDLLSSGANVLTF. Looking up the rest from reference TRBV13 and TRBJ2-6 gives the full variable domain: AAGVIQSPRHLIKEKRETATLKCYPIPRHDTVYWYQQGPGQDPQFLISFYEKMQSDKGSIPDRFSAQQFSDYHSELNMSSLELGDSALYFCASSRRDLLSSGANVLTFGAGSRLTVL.

In this sample, this clone turned up a few times. J is TRBJ1-2 and V is TRBV29-1, with 8 bases matching TRBD1. V dropped 5 bases and J dropped 4; count of bases not matched to a gene: 6. CDR3 length equals 13 residues. The V gene's germline CDR1 is SQVTM and CDR2 ANQGSEA. The CDR3 loop is CSVPTDRGYGYTF. The CDR3 DNA reads as TGCAGCGTTCCAACAGACAGGGGCTATGGCTACACCTTC.

The table lists this clone with a few counts. The chain joins TRBV6-5 to TRBJ1-1; D might be TRBD1 (5 bases). The CDR3 runs 14 residues. Germline V gene data show CDR1 as MNHEY and CDR2 as SVGAGI. Trimming pared 6 bases from V and 0 bases from J, leaving 11 bases between. CDR3 nucleotides: TGTGCCAGCAGCCTACAGGCGGTGAACACTGAAGCTTTCTTT. This codes for CASSLQAVNTEAFF.

Only one count was recorded for this clone. This rearrangement joins TRBV7-2 to TRBJ1-6; no clear D. This CDR3 contains 16 residues. Germline lookup yields CDR1 SGHTA and CDR2 FQGNSA. V lost 5 bases and J 0 bases, leaving 11 bases between the germline ends. For the CDR3, the DNA is TGTGCCAGCAGCGTAGAGTGGAGCTCCTATAATTCACCCCTCCACTTT. This encodes CASSVEWSSYNSPLHF. Filled out from reference TRBV7-2 and TRBJ1-6, the complete variable domain reads GAGVSQSPSNKVTEKGKDVELRCDPISGHTALYWYRQSLGQGLEFLIYFQGNSAPDKSGLPSDRFSAERTGGSVSTLTIQRTQQEDSAVYLCASSVEWSSYNSPLHFGNGTRLTVT.

This clone was observed a few times. The chain combines TRBV9 with TRBJ2-1; D possibly corresponds to TRBD2 (5 bases). V lost 0 bases to trimming and J lost 1 base, with 11 bases between them. There are 16 residues in the CDR3. CDR1 is SGDLS, CDR2 YYNGEE, per germline. CDR3: CASSVGGGVSYNEQFF. The DNA of the CDR3 is TGTGCCAGCAGCGTAGGAGGAGGAGTTTCCTACAATGAGCAGTTCTTC.

The genes are TRBV2 and TRBJ1-1; a possible D gene is TRBD1 (5 bases). Trimming cost V 5 bases and J 6 bases, with 25 bases left between them. In germline, CDR1 is SNHLY, CDR2 FYNNEI. CDR3 size: 17 residues. CDR3 residues: CASSYSSLQAPFAEAFF. CDR3 sequence (DNA): TGTGCCAGCAGTTACTCATCCTTACAGGCCCCCTTCGCTGAAGCTTTCTTT.

The V and J genes are TRBV7-2 and TRBJ1-2, with a possible D match to TRBD1 (6 bases). The CDR3 sequence is 14 residues long. The V end was cut by 1 base, the J end by 4 bases, with 10 bases between. CDR1 is SGHTA and CDR2 is FQGNSA in the germline V gene. CDR3 region: CASSLGQGFYGYTF. In DNA form, the CDR3 reads TGTGCCAGCAGCTTAGGTCAGGGGTTCTATGGCTACACCTTC.

This chain joins TRBV18 and TRBJ2-7; weak D call: TRBD2 (5 bases). The germline V gene encodes CDR1 KGHSH and CDR2 LQKENI. V lost 6 bases and J 7 bases, leaving 13 bases between the germline ends. The CDR3 consists of 12 residues. The CDR3 reads CASSSLAGEQYF. CDR3 DNA sequence: TGTGCCAGCTCTTCGCTAGCTGGGGAGCAGTACTTC.

The CDR3 DNA sequence: TGTGCCAGCAGCAAAGATGGACAGGGAAGCGTGTGTCCGGGCTACCGAAAACGCTCCTACGAGCAGTACTTC. Its protein is CASSKDGQGSVCPGYRKRSYEQYF. V gene TRBV21-1 combines with J gene TRBJ2-7; the DNA was not compared with TRBD1, the D call given in the table. TRBV21-1 is listed as a pseudogene. This CDR3 region has 24 residues.

The V call is TRBV28, the J call TRBJ1-5, with D possibly matching TRBD1 (5 bases). Deletions cut 3 bases from V and 2 bases from J, with 11 bases between. Germline V gene lookup returns CDR1 MDHEN and CDR2 SYDVKM. The CDR3 covers 15 residues. CDR3 region: CASSLAGRGNQPQHF. CDR3 DNA sequence: TGTGCCAGCAGTTTGGCAGGGAGGGGCAATCAGCCCCAGCATTTT.

The chain combines TRBV7-9 with TRBJ2-1, with 10 bases that match TRBD1. Germline V lookup: CDR1 SEHNR, CDR2 FQNEAQ (reference sequence). Germline trimming cut 2 bases from V and 4 bases from J; bases unmatched to any gene: 5. CDR3 length: 16 amino acids. Written as DNA, the CDR3 is TGTGCCAGCAGCTTACTTCTGGGACAGGGGTACAATGAGCAGTTCTTC. This sequence encodes CASSLLLGQGYNEQFF.

This clone was found a few times. The chain recombines TRBV7-8 with TRBJ2-5, with a tentative D call TRBD2 (5 bases). The V gene lost 4 bases and the J gene lost 4 bases, with 16 bases spanning the gap. This CDR3 is 15 amino acids long. Germline V lookup: CDR1 SGHVS, CDR2 FQNEAQ. CDR3 loop: CASSSVADFRETQYF. The CDR3 DNA sequence: TGTGCCAGCAGCTCGGTGGCGGACTTCCGAGAGACCCAGTACTTC. Full variable domain (rest looked up from reference TRBV7-8 and TRBJ2-5): GAGVSQSPRYKVAKRGQDVALRCDPISGHVSLFWYQQALGQGPEFLTYFQNEAQLDKSGLPSDRFFAERPEGSVSTLKIQRTQQEDSAVYLCASSSVADFRETQYFGPGTRLLVL.

J is TRBJ1-1 and V is TRBV7-6; D gene ambiguous. CDR1 is SGHVS and CDR2 is FNYEAQ in the germline V gene. The V end lost 3 bases, the J end lost 1 base, and 15 bases lay between the germline ends. This CDR3 has 16 residues. In DNA, the CDR3 is TGTGCCAGCAGCTTCCTGCCCCCGGTCACGAACACTGAAGCTTTCTTT. Its translation: CASSFLPPVTNTEAFF.

The J gene is TRBJ2-2, the V gene TRBV28; TRBD2 matches at 9 bases. The CDR3 totals 20 residues. The V segment lost 5 bases and the J segment 3 bases; nucleotides outside the gene matches: 19. The germline gives CDR1 MDHEN, CDR2 SYDVKM. The DNA of the CDR3 is TGTGCCAGCAGTCCTTCCCCGACTAGCGGAGAAACTCGGGACACCGGGGAGCTGTTTTTT. This gives the protein CASSPSPTSGETRDTGELFF.